This T cell receptor beta chain was identified in a study of shared clonotypes between healthy human individuals. This clone was detected only once. Using immunoSEQ multiplex PCR, the repertoire was profiled, and TCRdb retains in-frame clones only, with some absent. The table has around 500,000 clones, more than 75% seen once; the top ten hold 9.5% to 15%. The CDR3 runs 16 residues. V shed 0 bases, J shed 5 bases, and the junction held 6 bases outside the gene matches. The V gene's germline CDR1 is SGDLS and CDR2 YYNGEE. The origin of this receptor is a woman aged 35 to 49 in good health. Some clones in this sample may be carry-over from other donors' samples. The sample taken for sequencing was PBMCs. V is TRBV9 and J is TRBJ2-3, with 10 bases lining up with TRBD2. CDR3 nucleotides: TGTGCCAGCAGCGTAGGTCCTCCTAGCGGGGGAGATACGCAGTATTTT. Amino acid sequence: CASSVGPPSGGDTQYF.